Shown below are 29 T cell receptor beta chains from a single sample sequenced in a study of shared clonotypes between healthy human individuals. Here immunoSEQ multiplex PCR was the method, and the copy in TCRdb shows in-frame clones only, minus some. The sample includes under 85,000 clones, about 61% of them seen just once. The sequenced sample was memory CD8+ T cells sorted from blood. Subset denoted: CD45RO+ cells pooled with CCR7-negative TemRA cells. The receptor set was obtained from a man aged 30-40 years in good health.

The sample holds a few counts of this clone. The V call is TRBV2, the J call TRBJ2-1; weak D call: TRBD1 (5 bases). Germline V gives CDR1 SNHLY, CDR2 FYNNEI. The germline V and J ends were trimmed by 4 bases and 1 base, with 14 bases remaining between them. The CDR3 covers 16 residues. The CDR3 protein is CASSGLGQISYNEQFF. The CDR3 bases are TGTGCCAGCAGTGGCTTGGGGCAGATATCCTACAATGAGCAGTTCTTC. The full variable domain, completed using reference TRBV2 and TRBJ2-1, is EPEVTQTPSHQVTQMGQEVILRCVPISNHLYFYWYRQILGQKVEFLVSFYNNEISEKSEIFDDQFSVERPDGSNFTLKIRSTKLEDSAMYFCASSGLGQISYNEQFFGPGTRLTVL.

The chain joins TRBV6-1 to TRBJ1-5; perhaps TRBD1 as D (5 bases). Germline V gene data show CDR1 as MNHNS and CDR2 as SASEGT. Trimming cost V 4 bases and J 7 bases, with 11 bases left between them. CDR3 length: 13 amino acids. CDR3 sequence (DNA): TGTGCCAGCAGTGGTCAGGGAGGGCAGCCCCAGCATTTT. This sequence encodes CASSGQGGQPQHF.

This clone was counted between two and nine times. The chain carries TRBV25-1 and TRBJ2-2; 7 nucleotides match TRBD1. Germline values: CDR1 MGHDK, CDR2 SYGVNS. The trim removed 4 bases at V and 4 bases at J, leaving 3 bases unmatched. The CDR3 loop spans 14 amino acids. The CDR3 nucleotides read TGTGCCAGCAGTGGGGCAGGGGGCACCGGGGAGCTGTTTTTT. Residues: CASSGAGGTGELFF.

At least ten counts were recorded for this clone. This chain uses TRBV7-9 with TRBJ1-1, with D unclear. Looked up from germline, CDR1 is SEHNR and CDR2 is FQNEAQ (reference sequence). The CDR3 is 13 amino acids. Trimming took off 5 bases at V and 4 bases at J, with 11 bases between the two ends. The CDR3 DNA follows: TGTGCCAGCAGCCCATCAATGAGCACTGAAGCTTTCTTT. Amino acid sequence: CASSPSMSTEAFF.

This sequence joins TRBV28 and TRBJ1-1; D not resolved. Trimming removed 2 bases from V and 4 bases from J, with 8 bases in between. Germline V lookup: CDR1 MDHEN, CDR2 SYDVKM. CDR3 length: 13 amino acids. The CDR3, as DNA: TGTGCCAGCAGTTTAGGAATTTCCACTGAAGCTTTCTTT. This encodes CASSLGISTEAFF.

The chain is built from TRBV2 and TRBJ2-7, with TRBD2 identical over 10 bases. This CDR3 has 14 amino acids. Losses at the gene ends were 4 bases for V and 0 bases for J; bases not matched to a gene: 0. Per germline, CDR1 SNHLY and CDR2 FYNNEI. CDR3 in DNA: TGTGCCAGCAGTGCTAGCGGGGGCTCCTACGAGCAGTACTTC. It translates to CASSASGGSYEQYF.

The chain recombines TRBV6-5 with TRBJ2-5, with 11 bases fitting TRBD2. CDR1 and CDR2 (germline): MNHEY, SVGAGI. This CDR3 contains 16 residues. V dropped 0 bases and J dropped 0; count of bases not matched to a gene: 0. CDR3 sequence: CASSYSTSGDQETQYF. The CDR3 DNA reads as TGTGCCAGCAGTTACTCGACTAGCGGGGACCAAGAGACCCAGTACTTC.

V gene TRBV5-5 combines with J gene TRBJ1-4; no clear D. CDR1 is SGHKS, CDR2 YYEKEE, per germline (reference sequence). The CDR3 has 12 amino acids. The ends were cut back, 4 bases at V and 4 bases at J, with 5 bases in the middle. CDR3 coding DNA: TGTGCCAGCAGCCTTTTTAATGAAAAACTGTTTTTT. This sequence encodes CASSLFNEKLFF.

In its sample, this clone was seen many times. The chain employs TRBV28 and TRBJ2-2, with a tentative D call TRBD2 (6 bases). Per germline, CDR1 MDHEN and CDR2 SYDVKM. CDR3 length equals 16 residues. The V end lost 6 bases, the J end lost 0 bases, and 14 bases lay between the germline ends. This chain's CDR3 is CASSLIRDSNTGELFF. The CDR3 nucleotides are TGTGCCAGCAGCCTAATCCGGGACTCGAACACCGGGGAGCTGTTTTTT.

The V call is TRBV7-2, the J call TRBJ1-1; 9 nucleotides line up with TRBD1. V trimming: 5 bases; J trimming: 6 bases; junction bases outside the gene matches: 7. CDR1 is SGHTA, CDR2 FQGNSA, per germline. CDR3 length: 14 residues. CDR3 sequence reads: CASSPGQGRAEAFF. The CDR3 DNA reads as TGTGCCAGCAGCCCCGGACAGGGGAGGGCTGAAGCTTTCTTT. The whole variable domain, filled in from reference TRBV7-2 and TRBJ1-1, reads GAGVSQSPSNKVTEKGKDVELRCDPISGHTALYWYRQSLGQGLEFLIYFQGNSAPDKSGLPSDRFSAERTGGSVSTLTIQRTQQEDSAVYLCASSPGQGRAEAFFGQGTRLTVV.

This chain links TRBV7-2 with TRBJ2-1; D gene unclear. V was trimmed by 10 bases and J by 5 bases, leaving 12 bases between them. Germline V gene sequence: CDR1 SGHTA, CDR2 FQGNSA. The CDR3 has 12 amino acids. The CDR3: CATSTWDNEQFF. In DNA form, the CDR3 reads TGTGCCACATCCACGTGGGACAATGAGCAGTTCTTC.

This clone was seen a handful of times. V and J are TRBV27 and TRBJ1-1; D remains unclear. The germline CDR1 and CDR2 sequences are MNHEY and SMNVEV (reference sequence). Trimming took 0 bases from V and 3 from J, leaving 5 bases between them. This CDR3 comprises 13 residues. CDR3 nucleotide sequence: TGTGCCAGCAGTTTATCGGGTTACACTGAAGCTTTCTTT. Its protein product is CASSLSGYTEAFF.

The V gene is TRBV27, the J gene TRBJ2-3, with unresolved D. V lost 3 bases to trimming and J lost 0 bases, with 10 bases between them. The CDR3 is made up of 15 amino acids. Per the germline V gene, CDR1 is MNHEY and CDR2 is SMNVEV (reference sequence). Written as DNA, the CDR3 is TGTGCCAGCAGTTTGATCCCCTCTAGCACAGATACGCAGTATTTT. Encoded protein: CASSLIPSSTDTQYF.

The chain is built from TRBV12-5 and TRBJ2-3; either TRBD1 or TRBD2 may supply D (5 bases each). The CDR3 has 18 amino acids. The germline V gene has CDR1 LGHNT and CDR2 FRNRAP. Trimming took off 9 bases at V and 0 bases at J, with 25 bases between the two ends. Here the CDR3 DNA reads TGTGCTAGGCCCCCCCCCGGGAAAGGGGCGGCTAGCACAGATACGCAGTATTTT. It translates to CARPPPGKGAASTDTQYF.

This sequence joins TRBV7-9 and TRBJ2-1, with D possibly being TRBD1 or TRBD2 (5 bases each). Trimming left V 5 bases short and J 0 bases short, with 14 bases between. This CDR3 region has 16 residues. Germline assignment: CDR1 SEHNR and CDR2 FQNEAQ (reference sequence). The CDR3 nucleotides are TGTGCCAGCAGCGGCCCCGAGGGGAGCTCCTACAATGAGCAGTTCTTC. It encodes CASSGPEGSSYNEQFF. Full variable domain (outside the CDR3, taken from reference TRBV7-9 and TRBJ2-1): DTGVSQNPRHKITKRGQNVTFRCDPISEHNRLYWYRQTLGQGPEFLTYFQNEAQLEKSRLLSDRFSAERPKGSFSTLEIQRTEQGDSAMYLCASSGPEGSSYNEQFFGPGTRLTVL.

The chain uses TRBV28 and TRBJ1-2; D remains unclear. Trimming left V 4 bases short and J 8 bases short, with 14 bases between. CDR3 length equals 13 residues. Germline values: CDR1 MDHEN, CDR2 SYDVKM. This chain's CDR3 is CASSSLDLKGYTF. The CDR3 region has the DNA TGTGCCAGCAGTTCACTGGACCTAAAGGGCTACACCTTC.

This clone was counted many times. This rearrangement joins TRBV7-8 to TRBJ1-1, with D perhaps matching TRBD1 (5 bases). V shed 1 base and J shed 6 bases, with 12 bases lying between them. This CDR3 has 14 residues. Germline V gene lookup returns CDR1 SGHVS and CDR2 FQNEAQ. CDR3 bases: TGTGCCAGCAGCTTAGAGGAGGGGTGGGCTGAAGCTTTCTTT. Its protein product is CASSLEEGWAEAFF.

This clone has just one count. V is TRBV29-1 and J is TRBJ1-1; the D is unclear. This CDR3 contains 12 residues. V lost 6 bases and J lost 5, with 13 bases in between. From germline, CDR1 is SQVTM and CDR2 ANQGSEA. Written as DNA, the CDR3 is TGCAGCGTGCACTACATGGGAACTGAAGCTTTCTTT. Translating gives CSVHYMGTEAFF.

V is TRBV6-5 and J is TRBJ2-7; 9 bases line up with TRBD2. Looked up from germline, CDR1 is MNHEY and CDR2 is SVGAGI. V was pared by 2 bases and J by 3 bases, with 5 bases of the junction left unmatched. The CDR3 sequence is 15 residues long. The CDR3 here is CASSYLGLAFYEQYF. The CDR3 nucleotides read TGTGCCAGCAGTTACCTCGGACTAGCGTTCTACGAGCAGTACTTC.

This clone is a singleton in its sample. The CDR3: CASSIVSGRAAEQFF. As DNA, the CDR3 is TGTGCCAGTAGCATTGTTAGCGGGAGAGCAGCTGAGCAGTTCTTC. The chain uses TRBV19 and TRBJ2-1; 9 bases agree with TRBD2. CDR1 LNHDA and CDR2 SQIVND come from the germline V gene (reference sequence). This CDR3 has 15 residues. The J segment lost 9 bases and the V segment lost 6 bases, leaving 12 bases of the junction unmatched.

This clone was observed at least ten times. DNA of the CDR3: TGTGCCAGTATCGAGGGCTCCTACAATGAGCAGTTCTTC. It specifies CASIEGSYNEQFF. The V and J genes are TRBV2 and TRBJ2-1, with a possible D match to TRBD2 (5 bases). The CDR3 consists of 13 residues. From germline, CDR1 is SNHLY and CDR2 FYNNEI. V lost 9 bases and J lost 0, with 9 bases in between.

This clone was seen more than once but under ten times. A read error may explain this, as a much larger clone is one base away. In the same sample, other DNA sequences code for this CDR3. The rearrangement joins TRBV6-4 to TRBJ2-2; D perhaps matches TRBD2 (6 bases). V was shortened by 2 bases and J by 2 bases, with 6 bases between the two germline ends. Germline assignment: CDR1 MRHNA and CDR2 SNTAGT. The CDR3 covers 14 residues. CDR3 residues: CASSDGTNTGELFF. The CDR3 region has the DNA TGTGCCAGCAGTGACGGGACTAACACCGGGGAGCTGTTTTTT.

In this sample, this clone turned up many times. The sample contains more than one DNA sequence encoding this CDR3. The chain is built from TRBV10-2 and TRBJ2-7, with D unclear. This CDR3 has 13 amino acids. Germline V gives CDR1 WSHSY, CDR2 SAAADI. V was cut by 0 bases and J by 4 bases, with 7 bases left in between. The CDR3 reads CASSESSPYEQYF. The DNA of the CDR3 is TGCGCCAGCAGTGAGTCCTCACCTTACGAGCAGTACTTC.

This clone appeared a few times. V usage is TRBV10-3 and J usage is TRBJ2-7; D gene ambiguous. The V gene lost 11 bases and the J gene lost 0 bases, with 14 bases spanning the gap. Germline V CDR1 and CDR2: ENHRY, SYGVKD. The CDR3 sequence is 13 residues long. The CDR3 DNA reads as TGTGCCGCCGTGGGGTTCGACTCCTACGAGCAGTACTTC. Its protein is CAAVGFDSYEQYF.

V and J are TRBV11-1 and TRBJ1-2; 7 nucleotides match TRBD1. The CDR3 sequence is 17 residues long. Germline V CDR1 and CDR2: SGHAT, FQDESV (reference sequence). The ends lost 0 bases at V and 8 bases at J; junction bases unmatched: 15. The CDR3 DNA sequence: TGTGCCAGCAGCTTAGCGGGGGCGACAGGGAGGCCTGGCGGCTACACCTTC. Protein product: CASSLAGATGRPGGYTF.

This clone showed up just a few times. The J gene is TRBJ2-3, the V gene TRBV15; TRBD1 matches 8 bases. Losses at the gene ends were 5 bases for V and 3 bases for J; bases not matched to a gene: 13. Per the germline V gene, CDR1 is LNHNV and CDR2 is YYDKDF (reference sequence). This CDR3 contains 17 residues. CDR3 sequence reads: CATSAGTQDRATDTQYF. The CDR3 nucleotides are TGTGCCACCAGCGCAGGGACCCAGGACAGGGCAACAGATACGCAGTATTTT.

The rearrangement links TRBV18 to TRBJ2-5; TRBD2 matches 10 bases. Germline V lookup: CDR1 KGHSH, CDR2 LQKENI. V was pared by 5 bases and J by 1 base, with 7 bases of the junction left unmatched. This CDR3 has 16 residues. CDR3 nucleotides: TGTGCCAGCTCATTACAGACTAGCGGGCGCCAAGAGACCCAGTACTTC. Protein product: CASSLQTSGRQETQYF.

This rearrangement joins TRBV28 to TRBJ2-2; a weak D match, TRBD2 (5 bases). The CDR3 covers 17 residues. V lost 3 bases and J lost 5, with 19 bases in between. The germline CDR1 and CDR2 sequences are MDHEN and SYDVKM. CDR3 in amino acids: CASSFLLEGSGTGELFF. The DNA for the CDR3 is TGTGCCAGCAGTTTCCTTTTAGAGGGATCTGGGACCGGGGAGCTGTTTTTT.

This sequence joins TRBV6-1 and TRBJ2-7; D possibly matches TRBD1 or TRBD2 (5 bases each). CDR1 and CDR2 (germline): MNHNS, SASEGT. Trimming cost V 3 bases and J 0 bases, with 12 bases left between them. This CDR3 contains 15 residues. The CDR3 sequence is CASSEGPGSSYEQYF. CDR3 bases: TGTGCCAGCAGTGAGGGACCTGGGAGCTCCTACGAGCAGTACTTC.